Presented here are 18 T cell receptor beta chains from one specimen sequenced in a study of cytomegalovirus exposure and HLA in healthy donors. The PCR ran on 60 Vbeta and 13 Jbeta primers. Here immunoSEQ multiplex PCR was the method, and the copy in TCRdb shows in-frame clones only, minus some. The table records 60,000 to 85,000 clones, around 82% of them present only once. Sequencing was performed on PBMCs. These receptors originate from a man aged 40-49 years in good health and CMV-seronegative.

The CDR3 loop reads CASRGTGSEQFF. The CDR3 DNA sequence: TGCGCCAGCAGAGGCACAGGGAGTGAGCAGTTCTTC. The chain combines TRBV5-1 with TRBJ2-1; a weak D match, TRBD1 (6 bases). Per germline, CDR1 SGHRS and CDR2 YFSETQ. This CDR3 region has 12 residues. The V gene lost 5 bases and the J gene lost 9 bases, with 12 bases spanning the gap.

The chain carries TRBV18 and TRBJ2-1; a possible D gene is TRBD1 (6 bases). The CDR3 sequence is 16 residues long. The germline V and J ends were trimmed by 2 bases and 5 bases, with 16 bases remaining between them. CDR1 is KGHSH and CDR2 is LQKENI in the germline V gene. CDR3 sequence reads: CASSPITGQGDNEQFF. The CDR3 coding sequence is TGTGCCAGCTCACCAATAACAGGGCAAGGGGACAATGAGCAGTTCTTC.

This clone was detected once. The J gene is TRBJ1-2, the V gene TRBV7-8; TRBD1 agrees at 10 bases. Germline V gene lookup returns CDR1 SGHVS and CDR2 FQNEAQ. V was pared by 5 bases and J by 5 bases, with 8 bases of the junction left unmatched. The CDR3 loop spans 15 amino acids. CDR3 residues: CASSLGGQGGYGYTF. The CDR3 DNA is TGTGCCAGCAGCCTTGGTGGACAGGGGGGTTATGGCTACACCTTC.

The chain is built from TRBV10-3 and TRBJ1-5, with D possibly being TRBD1 (6 bases). The length of the CDR3 is 15 residues. The V end was cut by 0 bases, the J end by 3 bases, with 9 bases between. CDR1 and CDR2 (germline): ENHRY, SYGVKD. CDR3 sequence (DNA): TGTGCCATCAGTGAGTCGAACAGGGCCAATCAGCCCCAGCATTTT. It translates to CAISESNRANQPQHF.

This clone has just one count. V is TRBV5-6 and J is TRBJ1-6, with D tentatively TRBD1 (5 bases). The V end was cut by 5 bases, the J end by 3 bases, with 18 bases between. The germline gives CDR1 SGHDT, CDR2 YYEEEE. This CDR3 is built from 17 residues. CDR3 sequence (DNA): TGTGCCAGCAGTCGGGGGGAGCAGATTCTCTATAATTCACCCCTCCACTTT. This codes for CASSRGEQILYNSPLHF.

This clone has just a few counts. The chain combines TRBV5-1 with TRBJ2-5, with a tentative D call TRBD1 (6 bases). This CDR3 spans 15 amino acids. V was clipped by 3 bases and J by 2 bases, with 14 bases between them. CDR1 is SGHRS, CDR2 YFSETQ, per germline. The CDR3 DNA sequence: TGCGCCAGCAGCTCGGCCGGGACAACTCAAGAGACCCAGTACTTC. Encoded protein: CASSSAGTTQETQYF.

The chain joins TRBV28 to TRBJ2-2; D is perhaps TRBD2 (5 bases). The CDR3 spans 12 residues. Trimming took 6 bases from V and 7 from J, leaving 9 bases between them. Per germline, CDR1 MDHEN and CDR2 SYDVKM. CDR3 sequence: CASRSGSGELFF. The CDR3 DNA is TGTGCCAGCAGATCGGGGAGCGGGGAGCTGTTTTTT.

The sample holds one count of this clone. This chain joins TRBV9 and TRBJ1-1; tentatively, D is TRBD1 (6 bases). The CDR3 is 13 amino acids. Germline V gene lookup returns CDR1 SGDLS and CDR2 YYNGEE. The CDR3 sequence: CGGGRGATTEAFF. The DNA of the CDR3 is TGTGGAGGGGGGCGGGGGGCGACCACTGAAGCTTTCTTT.

The chain links TRBV7-3 to TRBJ1-2; 7 bases line up with TRBD1. The V and J ends lost 5 bases and 8 bases, in that order; junction bases with no gene match: 8. The germline gives CDR1 SGHTA, CDR2 FQGTGA. This CDR3 comprises 13 residues. This chain's CDR3 is CASSPDRSGGYTF. The CDR3 nucleotides read TGTGCCAGCAGCCCGGACAGGAGTGGGGGCTACACCTTC.

This clone was recorded only once. The chain carries TRBV27 and TRBJ1-6, with 9 bases that match TRBD1. CDR1 and CDR2 from the germline V gene are MNHEY and SMNVEV (reference sequence). The CDR3 has 14 residues. Trimming removed 6 bases from V and 8 bases from J; junction bases left unmatched: 5. The CDR3 region has the DNA TGTGCCAGCAGCCCCGGGACAGGGTATTCACCCCTCCACTTT. This sequence encodes CASSPGTGYSPLHF.

This sequence joins TRBV28 and TRBJ2-1, with no clear D. Between the trimmed V and J ends, which lost 2 bases and 0 bases, there was a span of 5 bases. Germline CDR1 and CDR2: MDHEN and SYDVKM. The length of the CDR3 is 14 residues. This CDR3 reads CASSLPSSYNEQFF. The CDR3 DNA is TGTGCCAGCAGTTTACCGAGCTCCTACAATGAGCAGTTCTTC.

This chain connects TRBV25-1 to TRBJ2-5, with a weak D call TRBD2 (5 bases). The CDR3 is made up of 13 amino acids. Trimming shortened V by 6 bases and J by 5 bases, and 13 bases separated the two germline ends. Germline V gene data show CDR1 as MGHDK and CDR2 as SYGVNS. CDR3 amino acids: CASRTAGVETQYF. As DNA, the CDR3 is TGTGCCAGCAGGACGGCCGGGGTGGAGACCCAGTACTTC. Combining the CDR3 with reference TRBV25-1 and TRBJ2-5 gives the whole variable domain EADIYQTPRYLVIGTGKKITLECSQTMGHDKMYWYQQDPGMELHLIHYSYGVNSTEKGDLSSESTVSRIRTEHFPLTLESARPSHTSQYLCASRTAGVETQYFGPGTRLLVL.

A word on this clone: The junction does not match germline at one end; this may be a read error. V is TRBV7-9 and J is TRBJ1-6, with a weak D call TRBD1 (5 bases). This CDR3 has 15 residues. CDR1 is SEHNR and CDR2 is FQNEAQ in the germline V gene (reference sequence). The DNA of the CDR3 is TGTTCCAGCAGCTTAGCCAGGGAGGATAATTCACCCCTCCACTTT. It specifies CSSSLAREDNSPLHF.

The V call is TRBV4-1, the J call TRBJ1-2; 10 nucleotides line up with TRBD1. This CDR3 contains 15 residues. Germline V gives CDR1 MGHRA, CDR2 YSYEKL. Trimming removed 5 bases from V and 8 bases from J; junction bases left unmatched: 11. CDR3: CASSTNQGQGTGYTF. The CDR3 DNA reads TGCGCCAGCAGCACCAACCAGGGACAGGGGACGGGCTACACCTTC.

This clone was counted only a few times. The chain joins TRBV5-1 to TRBJ1-2; D may be TRBD1 (6 bases). This CDR3 has 17 residues. Germline CDR1 and CDR2: SGHRS and YFSETQ. Deletions cut 4 bases from V and 2 bases from J, with 21 bases between. This CDR3 reads CASSPRGSDPDNYGYTF. For the CDR3, the DNA is TGCGCCAGCAGCCCGAGGGGGTCCGACCCCGACAACTATGGCTACACCTTC.

The chain uses TRBV19 and TRBJ2-7; 8 bases fit TRBD1. Per the germline V gene, CDR1 is LNHDA and CDR2 is SQIVND (reference sequence). The CDR3 runs to 14 residues. With V trimmed by 3 bases and J by 3 bases, 4 bases remained unmatched. The chain's CDR3 is CASSIGTGLYEQYF. The CDR3 nucleotides read TGTGCCAGTAGTATCGGGACAGGCCTCTACGAGCAGTACTTC.

The chain carries TRBV19 and TRBJ2-5, with 9 bases that match TRBD1. The J call is in doubt because the DNA end fits TRBJ2-7 better. The CDR3 spans 14 residues. Germline-derived CDR1 and CDR2 are LNHDA and SQIVND (reference sequence). DNA for the CDR3: TGTGCCAGTAGTCCGCGGGACAGGGAATACGAGCAGTACTTC. The encoded protein is CASSPRDREYEQYF.

The chain employs TRBV10-3 and TRBJ2-2, with TRBD1 as a possible D gene (6 bases). CDR1 and CDR2 from the germline V gene are ENHRY and SYGVKD. Trimming removed 2 bases from V and 5 bases from J, with 12 bases in between. The CDR3 length is 15 residues. DNA for the CDR3: TGTGCCATCAGTGAGCCCTGGACAGCTACCGGGGAGCTGTTTTTT. Amino acids: CAISEPWTATGELFF.